Listed below are T cell receptor beta chains from one sample, sequenced in a study of shared clonotypes between healthy human individuals. The data were produced by immunoSEQ multiplex PCR, yet TCRdb's version contains in-frame clones alone and is incomplete. The sample has millions of clones, 85% to 95% seen once. Input material: naive CD4+ T cells sorted from blood. Source of these receptors: a man aged 18 to 29 in good health. The CDR3 runs from the conserved cysteine through the conserved F or W. D genes are given only for firm matches. The size field is filled for only some rows; it gives once, few, many or a size class.

j_call d_call v_call clone_size cdr3_aa cdr3_nt
TRBJ2-7 NA TRBV7-6 NA CASSLAPDLSYEQYF TGTGCCAGCAGCTTAGCGCCAGATTTATCCTACGAGCAGTACTTC
TRBJ2-7 NA TRBV11-2 once CASNFQGYEQYF TGTGCCAGCAATTTCCAGGGCTACGAGCAGTACTTC
TRBJ2-5 NA TRBV5-1 NA CASSPGSTEETQYF TGCGCCAGCAGCCCTGGGTCTACCGAAGAGACCCAGTACTTC
TRBJ2-1 NA TRBV4-2 NA CASSRLDLGEQFF TGTGCCAGCAGCCGCTTGGACTTGGGTGAGCAGTTCTTC
TRBJ2-2 NA TRBV7-9 once CASSPRDGPYGELFF TGTGCCAGCAGCCCGCGGGACGGGCCCTACGGGGAGCTGTTTTTT
TRBJ1-4 TRBD1 TRBV5-1 NA CASSLAPQGVGEKLFF TGCGCCAGCAGCTTGGCACCACAGGGGGTAGGAGAAAAACTGTTTTTT
TRBJ2-7 NA TRBV6-6 NA CASSYMGFSYEQYF TGTGCCAGCAGTTATATGGGGTTTTCCTACGAGCAGTACTTC
TRBJ2-3 NA TRBV6-5 NA CASSYWGAPDTQYF TGTGCCAGCAGTTACTGGGGGGCCCCAGATACGCAGTATTTT
TRBJ2-1 TRBD1 TRBV28 NA CASAIPGQGNNEQFF TGTGCCAGCGCCATCCCGGGACAGGGGAACAATGAGCAGTTCTTC
TRBJ1-4 TRBD1 TRBV7-8 NA CASSSVTGVGEKLFF TGTGCCAGCAGTTCTGTGACAGGGGTCGGGGAAAAACTGTTTTTT
TRBJ2-1 TRBD2 TRBV5-5 NA CASSPGTSGVGEQFF TGTGCCAGCAGCCCAGGGACTAGCGGGGTTGGGGAGCAGTTCTTC
TRBJ2-7 NA TRBV13 NA CASTRQAITSEQYF TGTGCCAGCACCCGCCAGGCCATCACGAGCGAGCAGTACTTC
TRBJ2-5 NA TRBV6-5 NA CASSYNLVAQYF TGTGCCAGCAGTTACAACCTAGTCGCCCAGTACTTC
TRBJ1-1 NA TRBV7-3 NA CASSRGQLNTEAFF TGTGCCAGCAGCCGCGGACAGCTGAACACTGAAGCTTTCTTT
TRBJ1-5 NA TRBV6-5 NA CASSSTYNQPQHF TGTGCCAGCAGTTCGACCTATAATCAGCCCCAGCATTTT
TRBJ2-1 NA TRBV30 NA CAWRAQDYNEQFF TGTGCCTGGAGAGCACAAGACTACAATGAGCAGTTCTTC
TRBJ2-7 TRBD2 TRBV6-1 NA CASKVGGRVEQYF TGTGCCAGCAAGGTCGGGGGGAGGGTCGAGCAGTACTTC
TRBJ1-2 TRBD1 TRBV7-7 NA CASSPWQGAHGYTF TGTGCCAGCAGCCCTTGGCAGGGGGCGCATGGCTACACCTTC
TRBJ1-5 TRBD1 TRBV6-5 NA CASRGQGSNQPQHF TGTGCCAGCAGAGGACAGGGTAGCAATCAGCCCCAGCATTTT
TRBJ2-6 NA TRBV6-5 NA CASSSFRAGANVLTF TGTGCCAGCAGTTCCTTTCGGGCCGGGGCCAACGTCCTGACTTTC
TRBJ2-7 TRBD2 TRBV7-9 NA CASSSLGEGTYEQYF TGTGCCAGCAGCTCCCTGGGGGAGGGCACCTACGAGCAGTACTTC
TRBJ1-3 NA TRBV9 NA CASSVGQLSGNTIYF TGTGCCAGCAGCGTAGGGCAGCTCTCTGGAAACACCATATATTTT
TRBJ2-2 TRBD1 TRBV5-1 NA CASTIDRAGTGELFF TGCGCCAGCACCATTGACAGGGCTGGAACCGGGGAGCTGTTTTTT
TRBJ2-3 TRBD1 TRBV19 NA CASTPDRGRPTDTQYF TGTGCCAGTACCCCCGACAGGGGCCGGCCAACAGATACGCAGTATTTT
TRBJ1-6 TRBD1 TRBV5-1 NA CASSSGQGPNSPLHF TGCGCCAGCAGCTCGGGACAGGGACCTAATTCACCCCTCCACTTT
TRBJ2-1 TRBD2 TRBV7-3 NA CASSLLAGGDNEQFF TGTGCCAGCAGCCTCCTAGCGGGGGGAGACAATGAGCAGTTCTTC
TRBJ1-6 NA TRBV9 NA CASSVSGDPYNSPLHF TGTGCCAGCAGCGTGTCAGGGGACCCCTATAATTCACCCCTCCACTTT
TRBJ2-7 NA TRBV28 NA CASTPTGGGREGWYEQYF TGTGCCAGCACACCGACAGGGGGCGGGCGGGAGGGATGGTACGAGCAGTACTTC
TRBJ1-5 TRBD1 TRBV5-1 NA CASSLEGTGTQPQHF TGCGCCAGCAGCTTGGAAGGGACAGGGACTCAGCCCCAGCATTTT
TRBJ1-1 NA TRBV18 NA CASSLTRGGTEAFF TGTGCCAGCTCACTGACCCGAGGGGGCACTGAAGCTTTCTTT
TRBJ1-6 NA TRBV9 NA CASSVASYNSPLHF TGTGCCAGCAGCGTCGCCTCCTATAATTCACCCCTCCACTTT
TRBJ1-5 NA TRBV4-1 NA CASSQDRDGRSHLNQPQHF TGCGCCAGCAGCCAAGATAGAGACGGGCGGTCCCACCTGAATCAGCCCCAGCATTTT
TRBJ1-3 NA TRBV11-2 NA CASSLEEGVKGNTIYF TGTGCCAGCAGCCTCGAGGAGGGGGTAAAGGGAAACACCATATATTTT
TRBJ1-2 TRBD1 TRBV14 NA CASSRFTGTDGYTF TGTGCCAGCAGCCGATTTACCGGGACAGATGGCTACACCTTC
TRBJ2-5 NA TRBV28 NA CASSLYSPLSQETQYF TGTGCCAGCAGTTTATATTCCCCCCTATCCCAAGAGACCCAGTACTTC
TRBJ1-5 NA TRBV25-1 NA CASSYRGNQPQHF TGTGCCAGCAGTTACAGAGGGAATCAGCCCCAGCATTTT
TRBJ1-1 TRBD1 TRBV5-4 NA CASSLGDRVTEAFF TGTGCCAGCAGCTTGGGAGACAGGGTCACTGAAGCTTTCTTT
TRBJ1-6 NA TRBV19 NA CASRGTAAPLHF TGTGCCAGTAGAGGGACCGCGGCCCCCCTCCACTTT
TRBJ1-2 NA TRBV7-9 NA CASSSQGQLNYGYTF TGTGCCAGCAGCTCCCAAGGACAGCTTAACTATGGCTACACCTTC
TRBJ2-3 NA TRBV27 once CASRSTFGGTDTDTQYF TGTGCCAGCAGATCCACCTTTGGCGGGACGGACACAGATACGCAGTATTTT
TRBJ2-3 NA TRBV5-1 NA CASSFSGTSTDTQYF TGCGCCAGCAGTTTTTCCGGGACCAGCACAGATACGCAGTATTTT
TRBJ1-1 NA TRBV11-2 NA CASSLWANTEAFF TGTGCCAGCAGCTTATGGGCGAACACTGAAGCTTTCTTT
TRBJ1-2 NA TRBV28 NA CASIPQGNYGYTF TGTGCCAGCATCCCTCAGGGTAACTATGGCTACACCTTC
TRBJ2-1 NA TRBV5-1 NA CASSLGGTSPYNEQFF TGCGCCAGCAGCTTGGGAGGGACTTCACCCTACAATGAGCAGTTCTTC
TRBJ2-2 TRBD2 TRBV2 NA CASSRTSGRAGELFF TGTGCCAGCAGTAGGACTAGCGGGAGGGCCGGGGAGCTGTTTTTT
TRBJ2-2 NA TRBV18 NA CASSPVTLNTGELFF TGTGCCAGCTCGCCCGTTACACTGAACACCGGGGAGCTGTTTTTT
TRBJ1-1 TRBD1 TRBV19 NA CASSPLTGSGPEAFF TGTGCCAGTAGTCCTTTGACAGGGTCGGGCCCTGAAGCTTTCTTT
TRBJ2-7 NA TRBV5-4 NA CASSPREEQYF TGTGCCAGCAGCCCTAGGGAGGAGCAGTACTTC
TRBJ2-7 TRBD2 TRBV11-2 NA CASSFPLAGGEQYF TGTGCCAGCAGCTTCCCACTAGCGGGGGGCGAGCAGTACTTC
TRBJ2-3 NA TRBV7-8 NA CASSLGSEAPQYF TGTGCCAGCAGCTTAGGGTCGGAGGCCCCGCAGTATTTT
TRBJ1-4 NA TRBV28 NA CASSSSRDEKLFF TGTGCCAGCAGTTCGTCCAGGGATGAAAAACTGTTTTTT
TRBJ2-2 NA TRBV30 NA CAWTASGELFF TGTGCCTGGACGGCGTCCGGGGAGCTGTTTTTT
TRBJ1-2 NA TRBV7-2 NA CASSPRGGSNYGYTF TGTGCCAGCAGCCCCCGAGGGGGGTCGAACTATGGCTACACCTTC